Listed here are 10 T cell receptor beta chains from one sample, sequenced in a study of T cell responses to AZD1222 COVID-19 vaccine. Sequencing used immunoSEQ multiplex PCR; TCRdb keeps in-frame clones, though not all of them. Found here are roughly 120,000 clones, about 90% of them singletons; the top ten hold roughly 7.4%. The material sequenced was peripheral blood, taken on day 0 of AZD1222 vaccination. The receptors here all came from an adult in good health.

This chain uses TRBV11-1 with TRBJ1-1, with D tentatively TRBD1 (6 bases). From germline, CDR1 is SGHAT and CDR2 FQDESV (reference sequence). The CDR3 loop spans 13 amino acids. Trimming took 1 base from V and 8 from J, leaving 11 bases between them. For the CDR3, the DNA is TGTGCCAGCAGCTTAGTACAGACAGGCGAAGCTTTCTTT. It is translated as CASSLVQTGEAFF.

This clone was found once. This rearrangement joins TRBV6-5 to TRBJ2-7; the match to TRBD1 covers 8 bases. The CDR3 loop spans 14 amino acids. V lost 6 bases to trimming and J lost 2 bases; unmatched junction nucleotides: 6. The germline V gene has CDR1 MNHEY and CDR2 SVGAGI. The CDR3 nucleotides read TGTGCCAGCAGGAGGACAGGGAGCACCTACGAGCAGTACTTC. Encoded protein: CASRRTGSTYEQYF.

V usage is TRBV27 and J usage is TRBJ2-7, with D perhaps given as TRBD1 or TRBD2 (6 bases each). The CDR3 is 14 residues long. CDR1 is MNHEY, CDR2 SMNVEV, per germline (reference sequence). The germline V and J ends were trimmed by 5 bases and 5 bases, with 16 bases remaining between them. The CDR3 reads CASSTYGGLDEQYF. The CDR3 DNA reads TGTGCCAGCAGTACCTATGGGGGGCTGGACGAGCAGTACTTC.

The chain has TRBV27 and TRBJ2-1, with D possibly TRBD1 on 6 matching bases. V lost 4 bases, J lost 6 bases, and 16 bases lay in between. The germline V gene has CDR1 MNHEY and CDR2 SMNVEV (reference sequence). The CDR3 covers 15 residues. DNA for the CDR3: TGTGCCAGCAGTTCACTTCCCACAGGGCGCAATGAGCAGTTCTTC. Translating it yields CASSSLPTGRNEQFF.

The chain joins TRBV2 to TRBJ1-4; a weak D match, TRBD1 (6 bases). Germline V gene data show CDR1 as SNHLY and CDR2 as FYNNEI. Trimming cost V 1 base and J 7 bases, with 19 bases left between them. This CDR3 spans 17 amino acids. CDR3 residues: CASSEGPTGTKVEKLFF. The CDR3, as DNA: TGTGCCAGCAGTGAAGGGCCGACAGGCACTAAGGTTGAAAAACTGTTTTTT.

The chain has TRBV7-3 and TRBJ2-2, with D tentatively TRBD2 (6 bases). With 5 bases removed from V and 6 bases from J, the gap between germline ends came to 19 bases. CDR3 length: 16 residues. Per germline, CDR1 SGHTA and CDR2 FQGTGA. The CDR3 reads CASSRSGGVRAGELFF. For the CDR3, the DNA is TGTGCCAGCAGCCGGTCCGGCGGGGTGAGGGCCGGGGAGCTGTTTTTT.

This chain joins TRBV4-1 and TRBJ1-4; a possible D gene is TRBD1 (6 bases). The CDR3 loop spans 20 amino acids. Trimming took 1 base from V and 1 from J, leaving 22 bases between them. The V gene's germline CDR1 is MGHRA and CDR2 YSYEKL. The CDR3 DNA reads TGCGCCAGCAGCCAAGTTCGGGGGGCTGACGTGGTCCGAACTAATGAAAAACTGTTTTTT. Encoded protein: CASSQVRGADVVRTNEKLFF.

The DNA for the CDR3 is TGTGCCAGCAGTTTAGAATCAGGGGGGGACACTGAAGCTTTCTTT. Translating gives CASSLESGGDTEAFF. This chain joins TRBV28 and TRBJ1-1, with 7 bases that match TRBD1. V was clipped by 2 bases and J by 3 bases; unmatched bases: 6. This CDR3 spans 15 amino acids. Germline assignment: CDR1 MDHEN and CDR2 SYDVKM.

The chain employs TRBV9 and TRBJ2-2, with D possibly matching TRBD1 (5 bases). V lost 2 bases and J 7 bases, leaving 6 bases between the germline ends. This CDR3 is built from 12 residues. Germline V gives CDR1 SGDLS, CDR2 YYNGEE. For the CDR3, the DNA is TGTGCCAGCAGCGTTCAGGGCGGGGAGCTGTTTTTT. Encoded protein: CASSVQGGELFF.

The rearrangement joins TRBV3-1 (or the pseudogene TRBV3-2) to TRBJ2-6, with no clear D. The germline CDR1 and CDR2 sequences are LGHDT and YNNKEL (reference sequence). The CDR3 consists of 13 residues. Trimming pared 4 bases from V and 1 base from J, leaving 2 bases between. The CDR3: CASSLSGANVLTF. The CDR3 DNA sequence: TGTGCCAGCAGCCTTTCTGGGGCCAACGTCCTGACTTTC.